Listed below are T cell receptor beta chains from one sample, sequenced in a study of blood T cell repertoires in COVID-19. Assay used: immunoSEQ multiplex PCR; TCRdb lists only in-frame clones, some missing. The table lists about 90,000 clones, just under 85% of them singletons, with roughly 10% in the top ten. The sequenced material came from peripheral blood. The receptors stem from a woman in her seventies with active or convalescent COVID-19. Both conserved end residues are part of each CDR3.

J gene: TRBJ2-2; V gene: TRBV3-1/TRBV3-2; CDR3 protein: CASSPTNTGELFF
J gene: TRBJ1-1; V gene: TRBV3-1/TRBV3-2; CDR3 protein: CASNQGGGTEAFF
J gene: TRBJ1-2; V gene: TRBV11-2; CDR3 protein: CASSERGGGYTF
J gene: TRBJ2-2; V gene: TRBV5-1; CDR3 protein: CASSPGEGWSGELFF
J gene: TRBJ2-3; V gene: TRBV27; CDR3 protein: CASSVDGGATDTQYF
J gene: TRBJ2-7; V gene: TRBV7-8; CDR3 protein: CASSLEGGASYEQYF
J gene: TRBJ2-3; V gene: TRBV4-3; CDR3 protein: CASSQDGAGGDTQYF
J gene: TRBJ1-2; V gene: TRBV5-4; CDR3 protein: CASSARGQGEDYGYTF
J gene: TRBJ1-2; V gene: TRBV7-2; CDR3 protein: CASSLDRSDYGYTF
J gene: TRBJ2-5; V gene: TRBV11-3; CDR3 protein: CASSSGGGARGGETQYF
J gene: TRBJ2-3; V gene: TRBV4-1; CDR3 protein: CASSPGQLRWDTQYF
J gene: TRBJ2-7; V gene: TRBV9; CDR3 protein: CASDDNNRFSSYEQYF
J gene: TRBJ2-2; V gene: TRBV6-5; CDR3 protein: CASTGQGNTGELFF
J gene: TRBJ2-7; V gene: TRBV7-6; CDR3 protein: CASSLEGRHGLYEQYF
J gene: TRBJ1-2; V gene: TRBV6-5; CDR3 protein: CASSRTGGYGYTF
J gene: TRBJ2-5; V gene: TRBV5-3; CDR3 protein: CARSLVQGRITEETQYF
J gene: TRBJ2-3; V gene: TRBV30; CDR3 protein: CAWSPGHPYYTDTQYF
J gene: TRBJ2-1; V gene: TRBV28; CDR3 protein: CASSKQGAYNEQFF
J gene: TRBJ1-1; V gene: TRBV14; CDR3 protein: CASSPPRRDSSTEAFF
J gene: TRBJ1-1; V gene: TRBV13; CDR3 protein: CASSLRSTAMNTEAFF
J gene: TRBJ1-2; V gene: TRBV6-2/TRBV6-3; CDR3 protein: CASSRDRVYGYTF
J gene: TRBJ1-5; V gene: TRBV2; CDR3 protein: CASRARAGGSQPQHF
J gene: TRBJ2-7; V gene: TRBV6-2/TRBV6-3; CDR3 protein: CASSYAQPGQANYEQYF
J gene: TRBJ2-2; V gene: TRBV24-1; CDR3 protein: CATSADKGTGELFF
J gene: TRBJ1-1; V gene: TRBV6-5; CDR3 protein: CASRRDRGPGTEAFF
J gene: TRBJ1-3; V gene: TRBV28; CDR3 protein: CASSSDRGLGNTIYF
J gene: TRBJ1-1; V gene: TRBV7-2; CDR3 protein: CASSFDRGEAFF
J gene: TRBJ1-1; V gene: TRBV18; CDR3 protein: CASSPGQGGTFF
J gene: TRBJ2-4; V gene: TRBV19; CDR3 protein: CASSTRQMNIQYF
J gene: TRBJ2-5; V gene: TRBV9; CDR3 protein: CASSVRSPRRGGAETQYF
J gene: TRBJ2-3; V gene: TRBV7-2; CDR3 protein: CASSANRGSTDTQYF
J gene: TRBJ2-7; V gene: TRBV18; CDR3 protein: CASSPPSSYEQYF
J gene: TRBJ2-1; V gene: TRBV12-3/TRBV12-4; CDR3 protein: CASGWTGAVEQFF
J gene: TRBJ2-5; V gene: TRBV7-2; CDR3 protein: CASSLVTGGALETQYF
J gene: TRBJ1-4; V gene: TRBV18; CDR3 protein: CASSPLTGQTTEKLFF
J gene: TRBJ1-1; V gene: TRBV7-2; CDR3 protein: CASSFTRTGKAEAFF
J gene: TRBJ2-3; V gene: TRBV4-3; CDR3 protein: CASSQTVTDTQYF
J gene: TRBJ2-7; V gene: TRBV5-4; CDR3 protein: CASSLMAGANSYEQYF
J gene: TRBJ2-1; V gene: TRBV4-1; CDR3 protein: CASSQVWTPNSYNEQFF
J gene: TRBJ2-1; V gene: TRBV6-5; CDR3 protein: CASSYSWDSNEQFF
J gene: TRBJ1-3; V gene: TRBV7-9; CDR3 protein: CASSFQEAGNTIYF
J gene: TRBJ1-4; V gene: TRBV6-2/TRBV6-3; CDR3 protein: CASSRGTPTNEKLFF
J gene: TRBJ2-5; V gene: TRBV11-2; CDR3 protein: CASSLLSYRGVPRETQYF
J gene: TRBJ2-1; V gene: TRBV7-9; CDR3 protein: CASSQGSQWNEQFF
J gene: TRBJ1-4; V gene: TRBV18; CDR3 protein: CASSPLGTGEKLFF
J gene: TRBJ1-3; V gene: TRBV7-9; CDR3 protein: CASSQRGQGPSSGNTIYF
J gene: TRBJ1-5; V gene: TRBV12-5; CDR3 protein: CASASGTYNQPQHF
J gene: TRBJ2-3; V gene: TRBV5-5; CDR3 protein: CASRPWGADTQYF
J gene: TRBJ2-5; V gene: TRBV5-6; CDR3 protein: CASSERTGYQETQYF
J gene: TRBJ1-1; V gene: TRBV5-4; CDR3 protein: CASSLGEGTEAFF
J gene: TRBJ1-1; V gene: TRBV5-1; CDR3 protein: CASSFTGTGEIKAFF
J gene: TRBJ1-2; V gene: TRBV2; CDR3 protein: CASSEARSKSGGPGYTF
J gene: TRBJ1-2; V gene: TRBV5-1; CDR3 protein: CASSLEGQGTYGYTF
J gene: TRBJ2-2; V gene: TRBV2; CDR3 protein: CATRLADANTGELFF
J gene: TRBJ1-1; V gene: TRBV5-6; CDR3 protein: CASSLATGNTEAFF
J gene: TRBJ2-5; V gene: TRBV20-1; CDR3 protein: CSASSSGGTQETQYF